The present entry profiles one T cell receptor beta chain with its context. A much larger clone differs by one base, so this may be a read error. The data belong to a study of blood T cells in healthy people across ages. Combining a sample-barcoded 5' primer with a J-beta primer mix, a second PCR ran for roughly 7 to 12 cycles. Via MiXCR, TCRdb re-called the 5' RACE reads, giving one row per CDR3 protein. The sample lists more than 750,000 distinct CDR3 sequences; 29% were seen once. In addition, the sample was reused for a study of T cells of mothers and their children.

Input material: blood. The TCR comes from a middle-aged woman in good health.

CDR3 loop: CASSEAYYSYTF. CDR3 DNA: TGTGCCAGCAGTGAAGCATACTATAGCTACACCTTC. The chain employs TRBV6-1 and TRBJ1-2; D call uncertain. The CDR3 is 12 amino acids. Germline CDR1 and CDR2: MNHNS and SASEGT.